This T cell receptor (beta chain) was documented in a study of technical replicates of blood from several donors. Generated by immunoSEQ multiplex PCR, the TCRdb table keeps only in-frame clones and is missing some. The sample lists about 68,000 clones; under 98% were seen once. Between the trimmed V and J ends, which lost 3 bases and 0 bases, there was a span of 12 bases. The germline V gene has CDR1 MNHEY and CDR2 SMNVEV (reference sequence). This CDR3 region has 15 residues. The sequenced material came from T cells isolated from PBMCs. This rearrangement joins TRBV27 to TRBJ2-7; D is possibly TRBD2 (6 bases). This TCR was sampled from a human donor in good health. CDR3 region: CASSFIAESSYEQYF. CDR3 nucleotide sequence: TGTGCCAGCAGTTTCATAGCGGAAAGCTCCTACGAGCAGTACTTC.